The clone carrying this T cell receptor (beta chain) has a handful of counts. Its antigen is as yet unknown. This PCR relied on a set of 60 Vbeta primers and 13 Jbeta primers. Clones were read by immunoSEQ multiplex PCR, and TCRdb kept only the in-frame ones, dropping some. The table shows about 200,000 clones, with around 87% occurring only once. The germline V gene encodes CDR1 DFQATT and CDR2 SNEGSKA (reference sequence). The CDR3 sequence is 11 residues long. V lost 6 bases, J lost 6 bases, and 4 bases stayed unmatched. These data belong to a study of cytomegalovirus exposure and HLA in healthy donors. Study outcomes and limitations: Reportedly, a later analysis found an Asian-associated ancestry cluster had fewer N-insertions than the roughly 670-donor mean.

This clonotype originated in a young man in good health and CMV-seronegative. This chain links TRBV20-1 with TRBJ1-1, with 7 bases lining up with TRBD1. Material for sequencing was PBMCs. CDR3 protein: CSADRIAEAFF. The CDR3 DNA reads TGCAGTGCGGACAGGATCGCTGAAGCTTTCTTT.